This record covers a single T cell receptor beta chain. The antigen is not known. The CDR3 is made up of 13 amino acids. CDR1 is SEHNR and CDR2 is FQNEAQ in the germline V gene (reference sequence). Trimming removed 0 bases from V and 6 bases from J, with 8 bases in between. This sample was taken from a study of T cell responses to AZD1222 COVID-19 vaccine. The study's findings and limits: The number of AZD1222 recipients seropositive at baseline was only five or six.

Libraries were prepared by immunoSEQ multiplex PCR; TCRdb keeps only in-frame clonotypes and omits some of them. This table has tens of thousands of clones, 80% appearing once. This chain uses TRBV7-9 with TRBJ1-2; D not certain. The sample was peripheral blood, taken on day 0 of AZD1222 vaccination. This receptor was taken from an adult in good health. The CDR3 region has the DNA TGTGCCAGCAGCTTAGCTGGGTCGGATGGCTACACCTTC. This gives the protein CASSLAGSDGYTF.